This entry is about one TCR beta chain. Its cognate antigen is unknown. V was clipped by 2 bases and J by 2 bases; unmatched bases: 6. The CDR3 loop spans 15 amino acids. Germline V gene sequence: CDR1 MNHNY, CDR2 SVGAGI (reference sequence). These data come from a study of CD8 T cell repertoires and HIV-1 epitope variants. Data came from immunoSEQ multiplex PCR; TCRdb stores just in-frame clones and leaves some out. The table includes approximately 4,900 clones, over 50% detected once. Material: cultured CD8+ T cells derived from PBMCs. The J gene is TRBJ2-7, the V gene TRBV6-6; 7 nucleotides match TRBD2. This clonotype originated in a male donor with HIV. The CDR3 protein is CASSYGAGTTYEQYF. The DNA for the CDR3 is TGTGCCAGCAGTTACGGGGCGGGGACTACCTACGAGCAGTACTTC.